The entry that follows covers one T cell receptor (beta chain) sequence. The target of this receptor is not known. Base qualities were left out, and no much larger clone turns up one base away. The Qiagen DNeasy kit was used to extract genomic DNA from unsorted PBMCs and from the negatively selected CD4+ and CD8+ fractions. Using primers that anneal to V and J segments, immunoSEQ multiplex PCR amplified the TCR beta CDR3 regions. A synthetic immune receptor repertoire was used to minimize amplification bias, and any residual bias was removed computationally once sequencing was done. On the authors' methods: Custom Python scripts were used to quantify repertoire diversity as the Shannon entropy index. Unsorted, CD4+ and CD8+ repertoires were analyzed separately, except in combined analyses where CD4+ and CD8+ sequences were merged in silico. A clone counted as expanded when the clone's frequency after treatment rose at least 2-fold relative to C1D1, and clones undetected at baseline were given a pseudocount of 0.5. Clones with 0 or 1 copy at C1D1 were defined as singleton clones, while clones with 2 or more copies were defined as non-singleton clones. Clones expanded in unsorted samples were annotated as CD4+, CD8+ or unknown by matching protein sequences in sorted samples from the same patient. Wilcoxon tests on paired samples were used to test diversity changes from C1D1 to C4D1. TCRdb holds this immuneACCESS table with in-frame rearrangements only. Some clones are missing; in checked studies, unresolved V genes explain under half, and the rest has no known cause. The V and J calls and clone size are taken from that table; D and trimming were inferred from the DNA. This sample is represented by about 45,000 clones; roughly 72% of them were singletons. In total, the top ten clones hold roughly 2.8% of the sample.

What the time point label conveys for this sample: cycle 2 day 1 (C2D1) of nivolumab. Every trial patient had relapsed following autologous stem cell transplantation, and prior brentuximab vedotin exposure was what differed among cohorts A, B and C. The trial cohort comprised fewer than 65 patients with relapsed/refractory classical Hodgkin lymphoma whose best overall responses were complete response, partial response or progressive disease. In the multi-cohort phase II CheckMate 205 trial, trial patients received single-agent nivolumab. An independent review committee assessed best overall response using the 2007 International Working Group response criteria. Trial PBMCs were collected just before the start of nivolumab (C1D1) and during therapy at cycle 2 day 1 and cycle 4 day 1. Peripheral blood was collected in 8 mL Vacutainer Cell Preparation Tubes, from which PBMCs were isolated by centrifugation and then cryopreserved.

There are 16 amino acids in the CDR3, from cysteine to phenylalanine inclusive. Just CDR3 DNA is preserved here, 48 bases in frame from base 1. Ends trimmed: V by 5 bases, J by 3 bases; bases unmatched to a gene: 10. Based on the germline V gene, the CDR1 and CDR2 sequences are SGHDT and YYEEEE. This sample is part of a study of PD-1 blockade in classical Hodgkin lymphoma (TCRdb year 2020). Study-wide context: Nivolumab dosing was 3 mg/kg intravenously every 2 weeks, continuing until either disease progression or unacceptable toxicity. To define a peripheral blood immune signature of response to PD-1 blockade in classical Hodgkin lymphoma, the study combined TCR beta sequencing with CyTOF.

Paper-wide results and their limitations: Trial patients achieving complete response had baseline diversity similar to newly diagnosed patients, whereas partial responders and progressors had significantly lower diversity. Baseline TCR diversity was reported to be lower in newly diagnosed patients than in healthy donors and to be lower still in relapsed/refractory patients. A significant rise by C4D1 was seen in CD4+ but not CD8+ TCR diversity (p=0.0027 vs p=0.16), with the rise being most apparent in complete responders (p=0.02). Patients starting nivolumab less than 1 year after ASCT had lower diversity and were excluded from later analyses to avoid confounding by immune reconstitution. The study covered only a single clinical trial cohort, and the causes of the repertoire differences, possibly disease activity or prior therapy, were still not defined.

In this chain, TRBV5-6 is recombined with TRBJ2-1; 8 bases in the junction line up with TRBD2. Specimen: peripheral blood mononuclear cells (PBMCs), collected before the second cycle of nivolumab. The source is a human donor with classical Hodgkin lymphoma. CDR3 protein: CASSPAAGGIYNEQFF. The nucleotide sequence is given as TGTGCCAGCAGTCCAGCCGCGGGGGGCATCTACAATGAGCAGTTCTTC.